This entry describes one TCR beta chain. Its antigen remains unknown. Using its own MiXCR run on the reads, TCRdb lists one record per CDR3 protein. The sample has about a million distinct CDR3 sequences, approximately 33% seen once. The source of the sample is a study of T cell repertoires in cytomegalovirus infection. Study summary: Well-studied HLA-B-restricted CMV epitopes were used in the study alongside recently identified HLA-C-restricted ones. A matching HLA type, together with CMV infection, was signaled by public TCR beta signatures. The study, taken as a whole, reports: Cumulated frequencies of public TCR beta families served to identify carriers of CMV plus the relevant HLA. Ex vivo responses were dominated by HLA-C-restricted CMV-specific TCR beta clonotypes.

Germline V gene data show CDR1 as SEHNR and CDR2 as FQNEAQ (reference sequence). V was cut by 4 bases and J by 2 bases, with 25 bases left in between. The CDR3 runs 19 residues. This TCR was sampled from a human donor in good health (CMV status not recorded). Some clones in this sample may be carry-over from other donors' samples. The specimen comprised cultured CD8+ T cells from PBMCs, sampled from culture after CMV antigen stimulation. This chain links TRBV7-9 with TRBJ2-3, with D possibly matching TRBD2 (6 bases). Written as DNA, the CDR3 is TGTGCCAGCAGCTCAAAAAACCACTCTAGCGCCTGGTACACAGATACGCAGTATTTT. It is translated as CASSSKNHSSAWYTDTQYF.